This T cell receptor (beta chain) was obtained from a study of blood T cells in healthy people across ages. Trimming shortened V by 8 bases and J by 7 bases, and 12 bases separated the two germline ends. The CDR3 spans 13 residues. Sample-barcoded 5' priming and a J-beta primer mix drove a second PCR of about 6 to 12 cycles. MiXCR, applied by TCRdb to the 5' RACE reads, yields one record per CDR3 protein. Among about 1.7 million distinct CDR3 sequences listed, approximately 28% were seen once. The study, taken as a whole, reports: Measured against age, TCR beta diversity per million T cells decreased in a roughly linear manner.

This clonotype has just a few counts. Antigen specificity is unknown. Sequenced sample: blood. The TCR was taken from a woman between 25 and 40 years old in good health. This chain connects TRBV12-3 or TRBV12-4 to TRBJ1-6; D may be TRBD1 (5 bases). The DNA for the CDR3 is TGTGCCAGCGGTGGGGCGGGGAATTCACCCCTCCACTTT. Its protein is CASGGAGNSPLHF.